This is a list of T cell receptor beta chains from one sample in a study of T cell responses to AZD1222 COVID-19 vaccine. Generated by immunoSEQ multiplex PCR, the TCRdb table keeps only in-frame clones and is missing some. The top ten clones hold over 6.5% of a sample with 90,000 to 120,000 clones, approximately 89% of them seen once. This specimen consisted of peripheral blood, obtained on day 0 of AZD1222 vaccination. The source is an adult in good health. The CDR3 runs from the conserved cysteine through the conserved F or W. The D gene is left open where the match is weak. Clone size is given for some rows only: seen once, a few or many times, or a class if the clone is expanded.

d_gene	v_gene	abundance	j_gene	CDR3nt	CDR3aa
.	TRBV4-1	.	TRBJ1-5	TGCGCCAGCAGCCAAGATAGTCGGCACTATAGCAATCAGCCCCAGCATTTT	CASSQDSRHYSNQPQHF
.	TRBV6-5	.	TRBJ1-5	TGTGCCAGCCACTCGGCTAATCAGCCCCAGCATTTT	CASHSANQPQHF
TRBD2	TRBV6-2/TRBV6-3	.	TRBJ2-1	TGTGCCAGCAGTTACCGCCCCGGGAGGGCCAGCAATGAGCAGTTCTTC	CASSYRPGRASNEQFF
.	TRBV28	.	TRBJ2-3	TGTGCCAGCAGTTTATGGGGTACGGAGACTAGCACAGATACGCAGTATTTT	CASSLWGTETSTDTQYF
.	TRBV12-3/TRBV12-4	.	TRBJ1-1	TGTGCCAGCAGTTTACCGAACACTGAAGCTTTCTTT	CASSLPNTEAFF
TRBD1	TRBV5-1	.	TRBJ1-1	TGCGCCAGCAGCTGGGGTGGGACAGCGAACACTGAAGCTTTCTTT	CASSWGGTANTEAFF
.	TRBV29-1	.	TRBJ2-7	TGCAGCGTAGGAAACCGGGGCTCCTACGAGCAGTACTTC	CSVGNRGSYEQYF
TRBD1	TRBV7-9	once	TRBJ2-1	TGTGCCAGCAGCTTGCCCCGGGACAGGGGGACTGATGAGCAGTTCTTC	CASSLPRDRGTDEQFF
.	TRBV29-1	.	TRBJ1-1	TGCAGCGCCTATACGACAGTGAACACTGAAGCTTTCTTT	CSAYTTVNTEAFF
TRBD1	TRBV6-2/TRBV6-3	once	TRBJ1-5	TGTGCCAGCAGTTACACCCTTGTTGGGACAGGTTTTAATCAGCCCCAGCATTTT	CASSYTLVGTGFNQPQHF